Listed below are T cell receptor beta chains from one sample, sequenced in a study of blood T cell repertoires in COVID-19. Using immunoSEQ multiplex PCR, the repertoire was profiled, and TCRdb retains in-frame clones only, with some absent. The table shows some 200,000 clones, with about 88% occurring only once. Sample: peripheral blood. All receptors derive from a young man with active or convalescent COVID-19. The CDR3 runs from the conserved cysteine through the conserved F or W. A D gene is named only where the DNA matches it firmly. Clone size is not always given. Where it is, it says once, few, many or a class for expanded clones.

J,size,D,V,CDR3,DNA
TRBJ2-3,.,TRBD2,TRBV5-1,CASGGQSGRAMNTQYF,TGCGCCAGCGGGGGACAAAGCGGGAGGGCCATGAATACGCAGTATTTT
TRBJ2-1,.,TRBD1,TRBV7-2,CASSFGQGAYNEQFF,TGTGCCAGCAGCTTTGGTCAGGGGGCCTACAATGAGCAGTTCTTC
TRBJ2-7,.,TRBD2,TRBV13,CASSPGGGFYEQYF,TGTGCCAGCAGCCCGGGGGGGGGCTTCTACGAGCAGTACTTC
TRBJ1-2,few,TRBD1,TRBV9,CASSGSGTAVLRYGYTF,TGTGCCAGCAGCGGTTCCGGGACAGCCGTCCTCCGCTATGGCTACACCTTC
TRBJ2-5,.,.,TRBV7-9,CAIQGKETQYF,TGTGCCATCCAGGGGAAAGAGACCCAGTACTTC
TRBJ2-7,.,.,TRBV19,CASRNQGRAPSEQYF,TGTGCCAGTAGGAACCAAGGGAGAGCCCCCTCCGAGCAGTACTTC
TRBJ2-5,.,TRBD2,TRBV11-3,CASSVGGSSSGSRKTQYF,TGTGCCAGCAGCGTAGGAGGATCGTCTAGCGGGAGTAGGAAGACCCAGTACTTC
TRBJ1-2,.,TRBD1,TRBV28,CASSLDREGFTF,TGTGCCAGCAGCCTGGACAGGGAGGGATTCACCTTC
TRBJ2-1,.,TRBD2,TRBV7-8,CASSLTSGANEQFF,TGTGCCAGCAGCTTAACTAGCGGGGCCAATGAGCAGTTCTTC
TRBJ1-4,.,TRBD1,TRBV28,CASSLSGQGNEKLFF,TGTGCCAGCAGTTTATCCGGACAGGGGAATGAAAAACTGTTTTTT
TRBJ1-1,.,.,TRBV7-2,CASRGMAGGNTEAFF,TGTGCCAGCAGAGGGATGGCGGGGGGGAACACTGAAGCTTTCTTT
TRBJ1-4,.,TRBD1,TRBV28,CASSLGGQGGEKLFF,TGTGCCAGCAGTTTAGGGGGACAGGGAGGCGAAAAACTGTTTTTT
TRBJ2-3,.,.,TRBV7-2,CASSSERSLDTQYF,TGTGCCAGCAGCTCGGAAAGGAGCCTAGATACGCAGTATTTT
TRBJ2-1,.,.,TRBV9,CASSGQGGSYNEQFF,TGTGCCAGCAGCGGCCAGGGAGGTTCCTACAATGAGCAGTTCTTC